The clone carrying this TCR beta chain is termed medium-sized. Its antigen remains unknown. TCRdb recomputed calls from the 5' RACE reads with MiXCR, one row per CDR3 protein. The sample includes 5,200 or so distinct CDR3 sequences, under 5% seen only once; the top ten take 23%. The time point here: sample taken at primary tumor resection. Whole RNA from tumor, nontumor lung or frozen PBMC was sequenced unsorted. The data belong to a study of spatial heterogeneity in lung cancer. Findings and caveats of the study: It was found that expanded intratumoral alpha and beta TCR counts tracked tumor mutation counts.

V lost 6 bases and J lost 3; bases outside the gene matches: 5. CDR1 and CDR2 (germline): WNHNN, SYGVQD (reference sequence). The CDR3 consists of 14 residues. This sequence originates from a female donor with early-stage non-small cell lung cancer. This sequence joins TRBV10-1 and TRBJ2-1; 7 bases line up with TRBD2. Sample: lung tumor tissue, taken at surgery. CDR3 in amino acids: CASSRSGIYNEQFF. The DNA for the CDR3 is TGCGCCAGCAGCCGGAGCGGGATCTACAATGAGCAGTTCTTC.